Listed below are T cell receptor beta chains from one sample, sequenced in a study of CD8+ T cells in alopecia areata. Libraries were prepared by immunoSEQ multiplex PCR; TCRdb keeps only in-frame clonotypes and omits some of them. The sample lists 140,000 to 150,000 clones; approximately 51% were seen once. Sequencing was performed on CD4+ T cells sorted from blood, taken at week 0. The receptors stem from a human donor with alopecia areata. CDR3s include the opening cysteine and the closing phenylalanine or tryptophan. A D gene is named only where the DNA matches it firmly. Not all rows give a size; the values are once, few, many and, for expanded clones, a class.

CDR3 DNA: TGTGCCAGCAGTGACTCCCTTTTCCGACTAGCGGGGAACAATGAGCAGTTCTTC
CDR3 protein: CASSDSLFRLAGNNEQFF
D gene: TRBD2
J gene: TRBJ2-1
clone size: few
V gene: TRBV25-1

CDR3 DNA: TGTGCCAGCAGCTTGAGGACAGGGGCGCCGATAGAGACCCAGTACTTC
CDR3 protein: CASSLRTGAPIETQYF
D gene: TRBD1
J gene: TRBJ2-5
clone size: -
V gene: TRBV13

CDR3 DNA: TGTGCCAGCAGTTACCTTCCGGGACAGGGGGCAGGGGAGCAGTTCTTC
CDR3 protein: CASSYLPGQGAGEQFF
D gene: TRBD1
J gene: TRBJ2-1
clone size: -
V gene: TRBV6-6

CDR3 DNA: TGTGCCAGCAGCTTAGGGACTTCCCCCAATGAGCAGTTCTTC
CDR3 protein: CASSLGTSPNEQFF
D gene: -
J gene: TRBJ2-1
clone size: -
V gene: TRBV7-2

CDR3 DNA: TGTGCCAGCAGTTTGGACAGGGGGCAGCCCCAGCATTTT
CDR3 protein: CASSLDRGQPQHF
D gene: TRBD1
J gene: TRBJ1-5
clone size: -
V gene: TRBV7-9

CDR3 DNA: TGTGCCACCAGCAGAGACAAATGGGGACACAGGACTTTGGAGCAGTACTTC
CDR3 protein: CATSRDKWGHRTLEQYF
D gene: -
J gene: TRBJ2-7
clone size: -
V gene: TRBV15

CDR3 DNA: TGTGCCTGGAGTCCGGCCTTCTCGGAAGAGACCCAGTACTTC
CDR3 protein: CAWSPAFSEETQYF
D gene: -
J gene: TRBJ2-5
clone size: -
V gene: TRBV30

CDR3 DNA: TGTGCCAGCAGTGAATGGGGACCGGTCGGCGGCTACACCTTC
CDR3 protein: CASSEWGPVGGYTF
D gene: -
J gene: TRBJ1-2
clone size: few
V gene: TRBV2

CDR3 DNA: TGTGCCAGCAGCTATACAGGGGGCGAGCAGTACTTC
CDR3 protein: CASSYTGGEQYF
D gene: TRBD1
J gene: TRBJ2-7
clone size: many
V gene: TRBV7-9

CDR3 DNA: TGCGCCAGCAGCCAAGAATCCGGTCCCCCTAACTATGGCTACACCTTC
CDR3 protein: CASSQESGPPNYGYTF
D gene: -
J gene: TRBJ1-2
clone size: -
V gene: TRBV4-1

CDR3 DNA: TGTGCCAGCAGTTTACGTCGGGGCGTGGGGATCTATGGCTACACCTTC
CDR3 protein: CASSLRRGVGIYGYTF
D gene: -
J gene: TRBJ1-2
clone size: -
V gene: TRBV27

CDR3 DNA: TGTGCCAGCAGTGTAGTATACGAGCAGTACTTC
CDR3 protein: CASSVVYEQYF
D gene: -
J gene: TRBJ2-7
clone size: once
V gene: TRBV2

CDR3 DNA: TGTGCCTGGAGTGGAAGGGGGGCGGGCACCGGGGAGCTGTTTTTT
CDR3 protein: CAWSGRGAGTGELFF
D gene: -
J gene: TRBJ2-2
clone size: once
V gene: TRBV30

CDR3 DNA: TGTGCCAGCAGTTTCCAGGGGTACCAAGAGACCCAGTACTTC
CDR3 protein: CASSFQGYQETQYF
D gene: -
J gene: TRBJ2-5
clone size: once
V gene: TRBV27

CDR3 DNA: TGCGCCAGCAGCTTGAACTACACCTTC
CDR3 protein: CASSLNYTF
D gene: -
J gene: TRBJ1-2
clone size: -
V gene: TRBV5-1

CDR3 DNA: TGTGCCAGCCGCACCCTAGGGGTCGGTCAAGAGACCCAGTACTTC
CDR3 protein: CASRTLGVGQETQYF
D gene: -
J gene: TRBJ2-5
clone size: once
V gene: TRBV27

CDR3 DNA: TGTGCCAGCAGTGAAGGGGCGGATACGCAGTATTTT
CDR3 protein: CASSEGADTQYF
D gene: -
J gene: TRBJ2-3
clone size: few
V gene: TRBV2

CDR3 DNA: TGTGCCAGCAGTGAACAGGGCGATGTAAAAAACATTCAGTACTTC
CDR3 protein: CASSEQGDVKNIQYF
D gene: -
J gene: TRBJ2-4
clone size: few
V gene: TRBV6-1

CDR3 DNA: TGTGCCAGGACTGGCGAGGGGAGACCAAACACCGGGGAGCTGTTTTTT
CDR3 protein: CARTGEGRPNTGELFF
D gene: -
J gene: TRBJ2-2
clone size: -
V gene: TRBV7-2

CDR3 DNA: TGTGCCAGTGGCGCTAGCGGGAGGTACTCCTACAATGAGCAGTTCTTC
CDR3 protein: CASGASGRYSYNEQFF
D gene: TRBD2
J gene: TRBJ2-1
clone size: -
V gene: TRBV19

CDR3 DNA: TGTGCCAGCAGCCCGACAGTCAATCGCACAGATACGCAGTATTTT
CDR3 protein: CASSPTVNRTDTQYF
D gene: -
J gene: TRBJ2-3
clone size: -
V gene: TRBV25-1

CDR3 DNA: TGCAGCGACGTTGGGGCTCCTGGCTACACCTTC
CDR3 protein: CSDVGAPGYTF
D gene: -
J gene: TRBJ1-2
clone size: -
V gene: TRBV29-1

CDR3 DNA: TGCAGCGGTGGGGCGGGGGTCGATACGCAGTATTTT
CDR3 protein: CSGGAGVDTQYF
D gene: TRBD2
J gene: TRBJ2-3
clone size: few
V gene: TRBV29-1

CDR3 DNA: TGTGCCAGCAGCTTAGGGGAGACCCAGTACTTC
CDR3 protein: CASSLGETQYF
D gene: -
J gene: TRBJ2-5
clone size: -
V gene: TRBV11-2

CDR3 DNA: TGTGCCGGATACCGGGACAGGGTTGTCTATGAGCAGTTCTTC
CDR3 protein: CAGYRDRVVYEQFF
D gene: TRBD1
J gene: TRBJ2-1
clone size: -
V gene: TRBV30

CDR3 DNA: TGCGCCAGCAGCCGGAGGGCCGACAAGGCAGATACGCAGTATTTT
CDR3 protein: CASSRRADKADTQYF
D gene: -
J gene: TRBJ2-3
clone size: -
V gene: TRBV4-3

CDR3 DNA: TGTGCCAGCAGGTCGGGGGAGGGCCCTCACAATGAGCAGTTCTTC
CDR3 protein: CASRSGEGPHNEQFF
D gene: TRBD2
J gene: TRBJ2-1
clone size: -
V gene: TRBV5-4

CDR3 DNA: TGTGCCAGCAGCCAAGCGGGGGGAGTAGGAAACATTCAGTACTTC
CDR3 protein: CASSQAGGVGNIQYF
D gene: TRBD2
J gene: TRBJ2-4
clone size: few
V gene: TRBV4-2

CDR3 DNA: TGTGCAGGAAGGACGGGGAACACTGAAGCTTTCTTT
CDR3 protein: CAGRTGNTEAFF
D gene: -
J gene: TRBJ1-1
clone size: -
V gene: TRBV2

CDR3 DNA: TGTGCCAGCAGTTTACAGGGGCGATATCGCACCTTC
CDR3 protein: CASSLQGRYRTF
D gene: TRBD1
J gene: TRBJ1-2
clone size: -
V gene: TRBV6-5

CDR3 DNA: TGTGCCTGGTCTCTAGCGGGCGACGCGCTCTTC
CDR3 protein: CAWSLAGDALF
D gene: TRBD2
J gene: TRBJ2-1
clone size: few
V gene: TRBV30

CDR3 DNA: TGTGCCAGCAGTTTACCCGGGACGGAAACTGAAGCTTTCTTT
CDR3 protein: CASSLPGTETEAFF
D gene: -
J gene: TRBJ1-1
clone size: few
V gene: TRBV28

CDR3 DNA: TGCAGCACATCCGGGACTAGTCCTTCGGATGAGCAGTTCTTC
CDR3 protein: CSTSGTSPSDEQFF
D gene: TRBD2
J gene: TRBJ2-1
clone size: -
V gene: TRBV29-1

CDR3 DNA: TGCAGCGGCGGACAGCGAACAACTGAAGCTTTCTTT
CDR3 protein: CSGGQRTTEAFF
D gene: -
J gene: TRBJ1-1
clone size: -
V gene: TRBV29-1

CDR3 DNA: TGTGCCAGCAGCAATCTGGCTCACGAGCAGTACTTC
CDR3 protein: CASSNLAHEQYF
D gene: -
J gene: TRBJ2-7
clone size: -
V gene: TRBV7-9

CDR3 DNA: TGTGCCAGCAGCTTAGGAGGACCGGAGACCCAGTACTTC
CDR3 protein: CASSLGGPETQYF
D gene: -
J gene: TRBJ2-5
clone size: -
V gene: TRBV7-2